These T cell receptor beta chains were read from a single sample in a study of OX40 agonist ivuxolimab in advanced cancers. The protocol was immunoSEQ multiplex PCR, while the TCRdb copy is restricted to in-frame clones and leaves out a portion. The sample lists about 66,000 clones; 85% were seen once. The sequences come from CD4+ or CD8+ T cells sorted from blood, collected in a trial of the OX40 agonist ivuxolimab. These receptors were collected from an adult with an advanced solid tumor such as melanoma, head and neck, liver or kidney cancer. Each CDR3 is given with its conserved first and last residue. Each record gives: CDR3 length, J gene, clone size, V gene, D gene, CDR3 protein, CDR3 DNA. D genes are given only for firm matches. Clone size is stated in some rows and not others, as once, few, many or a class when expanded.

13 TRBJ1-1 - TRBV28 - CASTVGSEVEAFF TGTGCCAGCACCGTCGGTAGCGAGGTTGAAGCTTTCTTT
14 TRBJ2-1 once TRBV4-1 - CASSQVGQQLSEFF TGCGCCAGCAGCCAAGTAGGACAGCAACTCTCAGAGTTCTTC
15 TRBJ1-2 - TRBV18 TRBD1 CASSRGQGIGDGYTF TGTGCCAGCTCACGTGGACAGGGTATAGGGGATGGCTACACCTTC
13 TRBJ1-2 - TRBV2 - CARFPGTNYGYTF TGTGCCAGATTCCCGGGAACTAACTATGGCTACACCTTC
14 TRBJ2-2 - TRBV7-3 - CASQNTANTGELFF TGTGCCAGCCAAAATACAGCGAACACCGGGGAGCTGTTTTTT
16 TRBJ1-2 once TRBV4-1 TRBD1 CASSQGGQGSNYGYTF TGCGCCAGCAGCCAAGGTGGACAGGGTAGTAATTATGGCTACACCTTC
14 TRBJ2-7 - TRBV28 TRBD1 CASSFYRGRDEQYF TGTGCCAGCAGTTTTTACAGGGGACGGGACGAGCAGTACTTC
14 TRBJ1-1 - TRBV9 TRBD1 CASSVEEGDRAARF TGTGCCAGCAGCGTAGAGGAGGGGGACAGGGCCGCACGTTTT
14 TRBJ1-6 - TRBV7-9 - CASSLQNRNSPLHF TGTGCCAGCAGCTTACAAAACAGAAATTCACCCCTCCACTTT
12 TRBJ1-1 - TRBV30 - CAWSAGGAEAFF TGTGCCTGGAGTGCGGGAGGGGCTGAAGCTTTCTTT
16 TRBJ1-1 - TRBV7-9 TRBD1 CASSLGMGTGNTEAFF TGTGCCAGCAGCTTAGGTATGGGGACAGGGAACACTGAAGCTTTCTTT
14 TRBJ2-4 - TRBV25-1 - CASSEPGPKNIQYF TGTGCCAGCAGTGAACCAGGCCCCAAAAACATTCAGTACTTC
13 TRBJ1-6 - TRBV2 - CASSEQPGQNLHF TGTGCCAGCAGTGAACAACCGGGGCAAAACCTCCACTTT
15 TRBJ2-3 - TRBV15 - CATSRDRDSTDTQYF TGTGCCACCAGCAGAGATAGAGACAGCACAGATACGCAGTATTTT
17 TRBJ1-5 once TRBV5-1 - CASSGRTGTQRDQPQHF TGCGCCAGCAGCGGACGGACCGGGACGCAAAGGGATCAGCCCCAGCATTTT
15 TRBJ1-3 - TRBV9 - CASSVGGQSGNTIYF TGTGCCAGCAGCGTAGGTGGACAGAGCGGAAACACCATATATTTT
16 TRBJ2-1 - TRBV2 TRBD2 CASSLIAGGPNNEQFF TGTGCCAGCAGTCTTATAGCGGGAGGGCCGAACAATGAGCAGTTCTTC
14 TRBJ1-1 once TRBV4-1 TRBD1 CASSPQTGLGEAFF TGCGCCAGCAGCCCTCAGACAGGGTTGGGAGAAGCTTTCTTT
15 TRBJ1-3 - TRBV5-1 TRBD1 CASSSSTGYGNTIYF TGCGCCAGCAGCTCATCGACAGGGTACGGAAACACCATATATTTT
16 TRBJ2-3 - TRBV19 - CASSIRLPGLTDTQYF TGTGCCAGTAGTATTCGGCTCCCAGGCCTCACAGATACGCAGTATTTT
13 TRBJ1-1 - TRBV28 - CASSQGWATEAFF TGTGCCAGTTCACAGGGCTGGGCGACTGAAGCTTTCTTT
14 TRBJ2-7 once TRBV28 - CASSSPVTAYEQYF TGTGCCAGCAGTTCCCCCGTCACAGCCTACGAGCAGTACTTC
15 TRBJ1-2 - TRBV19 - CASREEILGGNGYTF TGTGCCAGTAGAGAGGAGATCTTGGGGGGAAATGGCTACACCTTC
13 TRBJ1-1 - TRBV7-6 - CASSEDLGSEAFF TGTGCCAGCAGCGAGGACTTGGGGTCTGAAGCTTTCTTT
13 TRBJ1-5 - TRBV2 - CASTGDSNQPQHF TGTGCCAGCACTGGGGATAGCAATCAGCCCCAGCATTTT
13 TRBJ2-1 - TRBV7-2 - CASSARVINEQFF TGTGCCAGCAGCGCCCGAGTTATCAATGAGCAGTTCTTC
15 TRBJ2-7 - TRBV27 - CASSLLPRGSYEQYF TGTGCCAGCAGTTTACTCCCCAGGGGTAGTTACGAGCAGTACTTC
17 TRBJ1-5 - TRBV7-9 - CASSLSGGSRGNQPQHF TGTGCCAGCAGCTTATCCGGGGGGTCCCGAGGCAATCAGCCCCAGCATTTT
15 TRBJ1-6 - TRBV7-9 - CASSLGGGYNSPLHF TGTGCCAGCAGCTTGGGGGGCGGATATAATTCACCCCTCCACTTT
15 TRBJ2-5 once TRBV4-2 - CASSQAGPFGETQYF TGTGCCAGCAGCCAAGCAGGACCTTTTGGGGAGACCCAGTACTTC
15 TRBJ1-5 - TRBV10-3 - CAISSEGQTNQPQHF TGTGCCATCAGTTCCGAGGGGCAGACGAATCAGCCCCAGCATTTT